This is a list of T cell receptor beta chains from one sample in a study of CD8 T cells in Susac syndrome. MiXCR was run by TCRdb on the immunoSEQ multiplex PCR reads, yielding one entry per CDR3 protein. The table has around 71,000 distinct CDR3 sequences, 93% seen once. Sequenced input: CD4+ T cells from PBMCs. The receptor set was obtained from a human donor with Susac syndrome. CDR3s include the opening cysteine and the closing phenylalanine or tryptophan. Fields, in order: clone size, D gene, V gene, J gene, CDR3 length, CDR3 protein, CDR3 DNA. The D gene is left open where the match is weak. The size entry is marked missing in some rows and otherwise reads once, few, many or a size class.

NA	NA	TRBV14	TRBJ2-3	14	CASSLTRGTDTQYF	TGTGCCAGCAGTCTGACACGGGGCACAGATACGCAGTATTTT
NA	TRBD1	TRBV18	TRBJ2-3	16	CASSPYFDRAADTQYF	TGTGCCAGCTCACCATACTTCGACAGGGCCGCAGATACGCAGTATTTT
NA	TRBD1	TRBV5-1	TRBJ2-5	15	CASSLEGQGQETQYF	TGCGCCAGCAGCTTGGAAGGACAGGGGCAAGAGACCCAGTACTTC
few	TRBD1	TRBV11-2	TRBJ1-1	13	CASSLQGDTEAFF	TGTGCCAGCAGCTTACAGGGGGACACTGAAGCTTTCTTT
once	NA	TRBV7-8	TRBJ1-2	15	CASSFGRSQGAGYTF	TGTGCCAGCAGCTTCGGGAGGTCACAGGGTGCTGGCTACACCTTC
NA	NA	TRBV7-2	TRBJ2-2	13	CASSLVLTGELFF	TGTGCCAGCAGCTTAGTACTCACCGGGGAGCTGTTTTTT
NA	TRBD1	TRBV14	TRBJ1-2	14	CASSQFNRGYGYTF	TGTGCCAGCAGCCAGTTTAACAGGGGCTATGGCTACACCTTC
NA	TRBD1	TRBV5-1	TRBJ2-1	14	CASSYPGQVHEQFF	TGCGCCAGCAGCTACCCCGGACAGGTGCACGAGCAGTTCTTC
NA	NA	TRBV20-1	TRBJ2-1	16	CSARHRMTSIYNEQFF	TGCAGTGCTCGACACCGAATGACGTCAATCTACAATGAGCAGTTCTTC
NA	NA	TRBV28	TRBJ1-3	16	CASSEGVAGIGNTIYF	TGTGCCAGCAGCGAAGGCGTAGCAGGGATTGGAAACACCATATATTTT
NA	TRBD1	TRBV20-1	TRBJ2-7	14	CSAIGQAYSYEQYF	TGCAGTGCAATTGGACAGGCCTACTCCTACGAGCAGTACTTC
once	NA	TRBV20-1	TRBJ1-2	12	CSAITEDYGYTF	TGCAGTGCCATCACCGAGGACTATGGCTACACCTTC
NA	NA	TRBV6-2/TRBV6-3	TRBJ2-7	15	CASRSTGRNTYEQYF	TGTGCCAGCAGATCAACAGGGAGGAACACCTACGAGCAGTACTTC
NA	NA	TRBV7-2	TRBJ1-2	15	CASSYGERVDYGYTF	TGTGCCAGCAGCTATGGAGAGAGGGTTGACTATGGCTACACCTTC
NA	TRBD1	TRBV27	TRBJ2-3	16	CASSPQGVISTDTQYF	TGTGCCAGCAGTCCGCAGGGGGTAATATCAACAGATACGCAGTATTTT
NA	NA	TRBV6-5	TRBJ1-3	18	CASSYSTPSRLAGNTIYF	TGTGCCAGCAGTTACTCGACCCCCAGCCGGCTGGCTGGAAACACCATATATTTT
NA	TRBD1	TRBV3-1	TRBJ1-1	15	CASSPPGTDNTEAFF	TGTGCCAGCAGCCCTCCCGGGACAGATAACACTGAAGCTTTCTTT
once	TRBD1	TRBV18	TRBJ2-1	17	CASSPSTGQGMRNEQFF	TGTGCCAGCTCACCTTCGACTGGACAGGGGATGCGCAATGAGCAGTTCTTC
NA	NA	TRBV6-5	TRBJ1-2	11	CASGRQYGYTF	TGTGCCAGCGGGCGTCAGTATGGCTACACCTTC
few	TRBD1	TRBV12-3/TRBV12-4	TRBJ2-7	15	CASSSDRDLTYEQYF	TGTGCCAGCAGTTCAGACAGGGACCTGACCTACGAGCAGTACTTC
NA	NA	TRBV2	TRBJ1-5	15	CASRDEGIGNQPQHF	TGTGCCAGCAGAGACGAGGGTATTGGCAATCAGCCCCAGCATTTT
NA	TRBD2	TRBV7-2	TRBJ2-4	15	CASSPPSGGLYIQYF	TGTGCCAGCAGCCCCCCTAGCGGGGGGTTGTACATTCAGTACTTC
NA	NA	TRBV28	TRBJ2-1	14	CASSPPGQNNEQFF	TGTGCCAGCAGTCCCCCCGGACAGAACAATGAGCAGTTCTTC
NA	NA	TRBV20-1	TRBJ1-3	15	CSAFGHSYSGNTIYF	TGCAGTGCCTTCGGCCATAGCTATTCTGGAAACACCATATATTTT
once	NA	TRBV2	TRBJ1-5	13	CASSVTGNQPQHF	TGTGCCAGCAGTGTTACTGGCAATCAGCCCCAGCATTTT
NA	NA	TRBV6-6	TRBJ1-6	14	CASSYRQSNSPLHF	TGTGCCAGCAGTTACCGGCAGTCCAATTCACCCCTCCACTTT
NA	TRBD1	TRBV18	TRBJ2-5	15	CASSPTTGVQETQYF	TGTGCCAGCTCACCAACGACAGGGGTCCAAGAGACCCAGTACTTC
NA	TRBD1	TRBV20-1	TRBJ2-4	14	CSAPGDRGRGIQYF	TGCAGTGCCCCGGGGGACAGGGGGCGCGGCATTCAGTACTTC
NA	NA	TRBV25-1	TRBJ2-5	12	CASSELRETQYF	TGTGCCAGCAGTGAATTAAGGGAGACCCAGTACTTC
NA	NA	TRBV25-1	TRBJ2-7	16	CASSETRGPRVGEQYF	TGTGCCAGCAGTGAGACTCGTGGCCCGCGGGTGGGGGAGCAGTACTTC
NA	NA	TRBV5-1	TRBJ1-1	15	CASSPRDGVNTEAFF	TGCGCCAGCAGCCCCCGGGACGGAGTGAACACTGAAGCTTTCTTT
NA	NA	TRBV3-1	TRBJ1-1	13	CASSQPRQSEAFF	TGTGCCAGCAGCCAACCCCGACAGTCTGAAGCTTTCTTT
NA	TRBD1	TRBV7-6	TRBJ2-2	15	CASRPGTGVPGELFF	TGTGCCAGCAGACCTGGGACAGGGGTACCGGGGGAGCTGTTTTTT
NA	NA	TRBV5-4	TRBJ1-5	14	CASSLEGVNQPQHF	TGTGCCAGCAGCTTGGAGGGGGTGAATCAGCCCCAGCATTTT
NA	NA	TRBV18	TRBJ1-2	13	CASSPEGRVGYTF	TGTGCCAGCTCACCTGAGGGGAGAGTCGGCTACACCTTC
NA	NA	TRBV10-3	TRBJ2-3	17	CAISGYYSTGSTDTQYF	TGTGCCATCAGTGGGTACTACTCAACAGGGAGCACAGATACGCAGTATTTT
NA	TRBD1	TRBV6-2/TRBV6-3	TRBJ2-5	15	CASSRPTGNRETQYF	TGTGCCAGCAGCCGCCCGACAGGGAATCGGGAGACCCAGTACTTC
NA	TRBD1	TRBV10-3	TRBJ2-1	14	CAISGTGPGGEQFF	TGTGCCATCAGCGGGACAGGACCCGGGGGTGAGCAGTTCTTC
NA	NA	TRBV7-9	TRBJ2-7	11	CASSTNYEQYF	TGTGCCAGCAGCACCAACTACGAGCAGTACTTC
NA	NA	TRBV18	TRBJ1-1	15	CASSPPDWVFSEAFF	TGTGCCAGCTCACCACCAGATTGGGTTTTCTCTGAAGCTTTCTTT
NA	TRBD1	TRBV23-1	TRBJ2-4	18	CASKKTGGARVAKNIQYF	TGCGCCAGCAAAAAGACAGGGGGCGCACGGGTTGCCAAAAACATTCAGTACTTC
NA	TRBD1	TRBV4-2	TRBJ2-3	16	CASSRWDRGSTDTQYF	TGTGCCAGCAGCCGCTGGGACAGGGGGTCCACAGATACGCAGTATTTT
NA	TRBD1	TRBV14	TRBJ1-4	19	CASSQRLGGQGAFREKLFF	TGTGCCAGCAGCCAGAGGTTGGGCGGACAGGGGGCGTTTCGCGAAAAACTGTTTTTT
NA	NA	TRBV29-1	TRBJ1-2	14	CSVEGLGGARGYTF	TGCAGCGTGGAAGGTTTGGGGGGGGCCCGGGGCTACACCTTC
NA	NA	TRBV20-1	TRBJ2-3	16	CSAREPRGTEKFPQYF	TGCAGTGCTAGGGAACCTAGAGGGACGGAGAAATTTCCGCAGTATTTT
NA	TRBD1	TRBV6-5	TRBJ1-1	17	CASSYPGQGLFGTEAFF	TGTGCCAGCAGTTACCCGGGACAGGGGCTGTTTGGCACTGAAGCTTTCTTT
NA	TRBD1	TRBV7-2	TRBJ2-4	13	CASSTGGQNIQYF	TGTGCCAGCTCAACAGGGGGACAAAACATTCAGTACTTC
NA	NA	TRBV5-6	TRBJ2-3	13	CASSSGPSNTQYF	TGTGCCAGCAGTTCTGGCCCTTCAAATACGCAGTATTTT
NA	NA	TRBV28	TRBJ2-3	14	CASSLPQITDTQYF	TGTGCCAGCAGTTTACCCCAGATCACAGATACGCAGTATTTT
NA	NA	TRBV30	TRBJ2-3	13	CAWSVRGGDTQYF	TGTGCCTGGAGTGTACGAGGGGGAGATACGCAGTATTTT
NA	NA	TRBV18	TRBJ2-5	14	CASTRGLRWETQYF	TGTGCCAGCACCAGGGGTCTCAGATGGGAGACCCAGTACTTC
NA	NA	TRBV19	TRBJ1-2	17	CASSITIQDSSSYGYTF	TGTGCCAGTAGTATAACGATCCAGGACAGCTCATCCTATGGCTACACCTTC
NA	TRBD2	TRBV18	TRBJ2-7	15	CASSPPTGLAGEQYF	TGTGCCAGCTCACCACCAACCGGACTAGCGGGCGAGCAGTACTTC
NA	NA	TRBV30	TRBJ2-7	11	CAARGAYEQYF	TGTGCCGCGAGGGGGGCCTACGAGCAGTACTTC
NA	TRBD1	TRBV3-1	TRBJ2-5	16	CASTKSGTGGGETQYF	TGTGCCAGCACCAAATCCGGGACAGGGGGCGGAGAGACCCAGTACTTC
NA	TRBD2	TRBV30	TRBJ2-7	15	CAWRRRGSNSYEQYF	TGTGCCTGGAGGCGGCGGGGGTCAAATTCTTACGAGCAGTACTTC
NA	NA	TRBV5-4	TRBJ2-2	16	CASSPPPAGSTGELFF	TGTGCCAGCAGCCCCCCCCCGGCGGGGAGCACCGGGGAGCTGTTTTTT
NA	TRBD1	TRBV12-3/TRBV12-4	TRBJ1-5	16	CASSPAPGQRAQPQHF	TGTGCCAGCAGTCCGGCCCCGGGACAGCGGGCTCAGCCCCAGCATTTT
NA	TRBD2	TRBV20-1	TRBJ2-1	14	CSAPLAGGVHEQFF	TGCAGTGCGCCTCTAGCGGGGGGGGTACATGAGCAGTTCTTC